This T cell receptor (beta chain) was sequenced during a study of cytomegalovirus exposure and HLA in healthy donors. Study-level results: The majority of TCR sequences were rare, yet some public TCRs appeared in many donors. The authors reported that TCR beta sequences could predict HLA-A and HLA-B alleles. These predictions were accurate for most subjects in the first cohort.

Remarks on this clone: The antigen remains unidentified.

The germline CDR1 and CDR2 sequences are LNHDA and SQIVND (reference sequence). The CDR3 is 15 amino acids. V shed 5 bases and J 6 bases; nucleotides not matched to a gene: 3. Primers: 60 Vbeta forward and 13 Jbeta reverse. The table came from immunoSEQ multiplex PCR; TCRdb's copy has only in-frame clones and leaves some out. The sample holds about 110,000 clones, around 82% seen once. The sequence was collected from a man in his fifties in good health and CMV-seronegative. Material: PBMCs. This sequence joins TRBV19 and TRBJ2-1, with 14 bases fitting TRBD2. The CDR3 sequence is CASSQTSGGANEQFF. The CDR3 DNA is TGTGCCAGTAGTCAGACTAGCGGGGGGGCCAATGAGCAGTTCTTC.